Sequencing of this TCR beta chain was carried out in a study of T cell responses to AZD1222 COVID-19 vaccine. General observations from the study: Baseline seropositives among AZD1222 recipients totaled only five to seven.

Produced via immunoSEQ multiplex PCR; TCRdb's table is partial and in-frame only. The repertoire holds 90,000 to 150,000 clones, about 82% seen once, with 15% to 20% in the top ten. Germline V gene lookup returns CDR1 LGHNA and CDR2 YSLEER. The CDR3 runs 16 residues. Trimming removed 1 base at V and 1 base at J, with 14 bases between. As concerns this clone: Its antigen is unknown.

The clonotype comes from an adult who received the AZD1222 COVID-19 vaccine. The sequences come from peripheral blood, collected 28 days after the second AZD1222 dose. The chain carries TRBV4-3 and TRBJ2-7, with a tentative D call TRBD1 (5 bases). CDR3 region: CASSQGLAGLSYEQYF. As DNA, the CDR3 is TGCGCCAGCAGCCAAGGCCTGGCAGGGTTGTCCTACGAGCAGTACTTC.